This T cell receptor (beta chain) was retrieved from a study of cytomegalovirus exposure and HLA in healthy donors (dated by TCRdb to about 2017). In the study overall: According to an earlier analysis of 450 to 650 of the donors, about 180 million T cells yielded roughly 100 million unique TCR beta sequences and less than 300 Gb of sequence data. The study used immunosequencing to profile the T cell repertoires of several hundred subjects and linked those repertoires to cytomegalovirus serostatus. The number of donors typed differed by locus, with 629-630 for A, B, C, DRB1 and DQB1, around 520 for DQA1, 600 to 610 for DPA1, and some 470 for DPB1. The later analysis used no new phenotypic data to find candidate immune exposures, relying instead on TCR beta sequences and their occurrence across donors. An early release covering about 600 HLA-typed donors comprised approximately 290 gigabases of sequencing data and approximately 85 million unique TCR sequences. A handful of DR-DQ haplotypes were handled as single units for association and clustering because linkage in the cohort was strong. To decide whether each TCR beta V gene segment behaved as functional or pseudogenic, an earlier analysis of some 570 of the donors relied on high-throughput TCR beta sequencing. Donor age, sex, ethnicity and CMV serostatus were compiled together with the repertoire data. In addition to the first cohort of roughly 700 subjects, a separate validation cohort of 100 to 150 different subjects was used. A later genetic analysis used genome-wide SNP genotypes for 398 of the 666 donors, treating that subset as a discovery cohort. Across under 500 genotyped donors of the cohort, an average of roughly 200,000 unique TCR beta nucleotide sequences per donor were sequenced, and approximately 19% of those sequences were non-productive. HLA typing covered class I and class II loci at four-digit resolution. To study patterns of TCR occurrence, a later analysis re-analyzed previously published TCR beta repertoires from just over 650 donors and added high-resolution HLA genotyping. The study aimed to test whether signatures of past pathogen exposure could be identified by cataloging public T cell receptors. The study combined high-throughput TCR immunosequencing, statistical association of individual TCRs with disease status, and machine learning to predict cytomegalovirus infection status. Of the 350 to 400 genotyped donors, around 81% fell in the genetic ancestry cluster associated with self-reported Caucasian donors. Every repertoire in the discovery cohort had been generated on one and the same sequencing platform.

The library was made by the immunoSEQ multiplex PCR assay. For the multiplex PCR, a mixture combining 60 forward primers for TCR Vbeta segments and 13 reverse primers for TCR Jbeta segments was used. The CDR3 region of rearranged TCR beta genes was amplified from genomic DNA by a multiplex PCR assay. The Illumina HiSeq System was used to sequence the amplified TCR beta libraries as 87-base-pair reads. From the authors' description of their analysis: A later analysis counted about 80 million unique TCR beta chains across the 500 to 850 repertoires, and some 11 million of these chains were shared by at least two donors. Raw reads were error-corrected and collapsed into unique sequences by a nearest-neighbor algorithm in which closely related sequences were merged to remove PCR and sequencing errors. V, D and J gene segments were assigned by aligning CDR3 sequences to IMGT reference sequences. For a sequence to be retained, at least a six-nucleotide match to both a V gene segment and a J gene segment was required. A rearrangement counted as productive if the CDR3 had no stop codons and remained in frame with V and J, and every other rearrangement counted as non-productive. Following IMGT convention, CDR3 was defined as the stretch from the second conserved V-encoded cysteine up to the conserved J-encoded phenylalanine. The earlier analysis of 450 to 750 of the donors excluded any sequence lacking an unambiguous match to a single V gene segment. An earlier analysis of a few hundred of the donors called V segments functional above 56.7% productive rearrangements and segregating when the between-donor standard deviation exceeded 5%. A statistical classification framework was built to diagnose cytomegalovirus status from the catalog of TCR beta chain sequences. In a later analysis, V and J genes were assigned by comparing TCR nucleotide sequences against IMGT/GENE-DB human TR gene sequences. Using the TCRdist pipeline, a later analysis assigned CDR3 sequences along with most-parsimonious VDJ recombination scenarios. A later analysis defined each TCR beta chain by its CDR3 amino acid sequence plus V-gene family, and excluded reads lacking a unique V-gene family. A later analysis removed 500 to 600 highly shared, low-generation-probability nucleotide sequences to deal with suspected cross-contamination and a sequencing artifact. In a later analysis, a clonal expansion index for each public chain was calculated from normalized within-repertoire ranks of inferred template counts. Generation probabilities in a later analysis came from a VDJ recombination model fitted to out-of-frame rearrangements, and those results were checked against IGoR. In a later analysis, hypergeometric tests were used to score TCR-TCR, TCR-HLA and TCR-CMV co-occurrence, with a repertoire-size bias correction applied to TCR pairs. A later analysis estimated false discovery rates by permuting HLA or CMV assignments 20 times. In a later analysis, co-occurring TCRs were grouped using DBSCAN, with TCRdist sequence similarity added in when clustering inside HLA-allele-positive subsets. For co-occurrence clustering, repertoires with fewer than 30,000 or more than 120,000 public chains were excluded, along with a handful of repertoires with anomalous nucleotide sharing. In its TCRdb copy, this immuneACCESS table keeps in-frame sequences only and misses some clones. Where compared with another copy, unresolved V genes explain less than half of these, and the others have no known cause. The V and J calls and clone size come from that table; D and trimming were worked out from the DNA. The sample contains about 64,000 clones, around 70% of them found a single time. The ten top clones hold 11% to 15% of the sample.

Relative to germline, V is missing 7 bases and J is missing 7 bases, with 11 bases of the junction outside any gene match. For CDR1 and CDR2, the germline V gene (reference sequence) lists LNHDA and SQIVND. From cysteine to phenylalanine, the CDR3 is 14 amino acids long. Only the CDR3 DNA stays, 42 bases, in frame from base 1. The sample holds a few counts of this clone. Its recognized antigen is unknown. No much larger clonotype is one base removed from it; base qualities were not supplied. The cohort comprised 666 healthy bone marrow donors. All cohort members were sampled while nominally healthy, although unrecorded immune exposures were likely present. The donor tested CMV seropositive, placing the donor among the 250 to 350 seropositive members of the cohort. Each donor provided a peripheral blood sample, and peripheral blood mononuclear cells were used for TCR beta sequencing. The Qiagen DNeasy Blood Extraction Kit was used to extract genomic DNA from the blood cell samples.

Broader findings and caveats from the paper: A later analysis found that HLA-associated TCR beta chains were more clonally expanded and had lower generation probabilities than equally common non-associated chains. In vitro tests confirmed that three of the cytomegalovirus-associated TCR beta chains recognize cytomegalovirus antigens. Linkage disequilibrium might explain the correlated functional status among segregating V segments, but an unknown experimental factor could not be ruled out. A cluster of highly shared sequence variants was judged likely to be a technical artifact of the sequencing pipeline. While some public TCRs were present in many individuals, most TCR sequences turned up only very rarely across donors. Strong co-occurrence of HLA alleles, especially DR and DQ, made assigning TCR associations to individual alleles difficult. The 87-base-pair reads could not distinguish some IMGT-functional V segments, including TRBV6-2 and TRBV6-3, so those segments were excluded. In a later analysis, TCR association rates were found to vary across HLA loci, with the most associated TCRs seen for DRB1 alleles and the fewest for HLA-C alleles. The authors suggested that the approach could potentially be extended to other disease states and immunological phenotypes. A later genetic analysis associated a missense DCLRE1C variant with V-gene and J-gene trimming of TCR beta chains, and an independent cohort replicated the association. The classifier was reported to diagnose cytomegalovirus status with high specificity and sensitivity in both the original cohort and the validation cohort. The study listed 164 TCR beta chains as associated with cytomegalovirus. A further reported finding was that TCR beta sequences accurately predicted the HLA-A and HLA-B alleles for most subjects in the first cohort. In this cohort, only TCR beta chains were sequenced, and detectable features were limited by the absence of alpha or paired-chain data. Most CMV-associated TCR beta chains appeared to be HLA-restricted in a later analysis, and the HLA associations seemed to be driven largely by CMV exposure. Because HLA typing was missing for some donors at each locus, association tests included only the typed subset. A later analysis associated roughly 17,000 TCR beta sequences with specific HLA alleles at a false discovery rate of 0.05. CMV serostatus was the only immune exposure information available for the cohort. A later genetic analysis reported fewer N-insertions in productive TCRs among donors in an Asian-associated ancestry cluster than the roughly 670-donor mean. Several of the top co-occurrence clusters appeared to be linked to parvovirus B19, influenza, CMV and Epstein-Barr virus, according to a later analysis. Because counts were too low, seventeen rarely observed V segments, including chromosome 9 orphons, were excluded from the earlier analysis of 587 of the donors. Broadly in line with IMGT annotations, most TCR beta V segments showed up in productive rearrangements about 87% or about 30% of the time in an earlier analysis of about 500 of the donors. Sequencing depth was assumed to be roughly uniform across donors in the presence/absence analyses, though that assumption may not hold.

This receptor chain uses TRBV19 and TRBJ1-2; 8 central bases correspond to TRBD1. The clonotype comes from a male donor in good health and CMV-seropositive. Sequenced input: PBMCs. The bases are TGTGCCAGTACCACCTTGGACAGGGAGGGTGGCTACACCTTC. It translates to CASTTLDREGGYTF. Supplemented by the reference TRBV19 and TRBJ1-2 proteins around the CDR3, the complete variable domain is DGGITQSPKYLFRKEGQNVTLSCEQNLNHDAMYWYRQDPGQGLRLIYYSQIVNDFQKGDIAEGYSVSREKKESFPLTVTSAQKNPTAFYLCASTTLDREGGYTFGSGTRLTVV.